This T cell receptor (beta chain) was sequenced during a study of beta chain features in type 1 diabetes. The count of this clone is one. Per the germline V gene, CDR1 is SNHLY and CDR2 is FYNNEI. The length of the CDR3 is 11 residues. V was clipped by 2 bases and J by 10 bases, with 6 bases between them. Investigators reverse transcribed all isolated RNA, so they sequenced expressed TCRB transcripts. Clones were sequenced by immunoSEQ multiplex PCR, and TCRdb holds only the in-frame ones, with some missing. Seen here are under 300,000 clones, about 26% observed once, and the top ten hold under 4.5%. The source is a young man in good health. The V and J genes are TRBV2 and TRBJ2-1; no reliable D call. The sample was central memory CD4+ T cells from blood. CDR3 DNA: TGTGCCAGCAGTGAATGGGGAGAGCAGTTCTTC. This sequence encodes CASSEWGEQFF.